Sequencing of this TCR beta chain was carried out in a study of response to subunit inactivated influenza vaccine. Study conclusions and caveats: Only a handful of new T cells, the authors suggested, are recruited with each seasonal influenza vaccination.

TCRdb reprocessed the RT-PCR reads via MiXCR and lists one record per CDR3 protein. The table records about 520,000 distinct CDR3 sequences, roughly 7.6% of them present only once. This clonotype was recorded a few times. The antigen is undetermined. V was cut by 7 bases and J by 10 bases, with 11 bases left in between. The CDR3 is made up of 12 amino acids. This clonotype was obtained from a man between 50 and 70 years old who received an inactivated influenza vaccine. The chain joins TRBV12-3 or TRBV12-4 to TRBJ1-6; D is perhaps TRBD1 (6 bases). The specimen comprised PBMCs from blood, sampled around 2 years after vaccination. This chain's CDR3 is CASNTGRSPLHF. DNA of the CDR3: TGTGCCAGCAACACAGGGCGCTCACCCCTCCACTTT.